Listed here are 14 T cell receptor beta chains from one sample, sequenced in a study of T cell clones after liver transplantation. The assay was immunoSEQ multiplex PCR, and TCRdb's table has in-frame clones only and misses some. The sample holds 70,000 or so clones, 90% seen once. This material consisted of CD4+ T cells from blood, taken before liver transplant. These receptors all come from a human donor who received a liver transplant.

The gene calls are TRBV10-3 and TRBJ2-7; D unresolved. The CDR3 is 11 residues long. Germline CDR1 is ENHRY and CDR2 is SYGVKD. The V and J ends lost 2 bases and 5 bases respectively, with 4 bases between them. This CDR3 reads CAISERDEQYF. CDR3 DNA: TGTGCCATCAGTGAGCGCGACGAGCAGTACTTC.

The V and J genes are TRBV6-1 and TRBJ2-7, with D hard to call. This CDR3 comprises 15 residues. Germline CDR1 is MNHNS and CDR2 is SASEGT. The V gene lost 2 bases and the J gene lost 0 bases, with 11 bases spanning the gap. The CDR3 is CASSENVITSYEQYF. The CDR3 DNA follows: TGTGCCAGCAGTGAAAACGTTATAACCTCCTACGAGCAGTACTTC.

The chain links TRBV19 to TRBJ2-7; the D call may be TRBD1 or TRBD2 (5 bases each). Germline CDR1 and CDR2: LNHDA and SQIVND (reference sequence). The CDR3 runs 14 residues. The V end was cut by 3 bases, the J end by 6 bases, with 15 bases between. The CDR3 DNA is TGTGCCAGTAGTATGGGGCGGGCGGCCCTCGAGCAGTACTTC. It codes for CASSMGRAALEQYF.

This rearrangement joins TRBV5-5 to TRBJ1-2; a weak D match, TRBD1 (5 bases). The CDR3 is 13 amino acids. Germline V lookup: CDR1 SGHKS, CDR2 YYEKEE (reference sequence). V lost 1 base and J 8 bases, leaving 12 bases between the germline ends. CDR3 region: CASSLWERGGYTF. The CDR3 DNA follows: TGTGCCAGCAGCTTGTGGGAACGGGGCGGCTACACCTTC.

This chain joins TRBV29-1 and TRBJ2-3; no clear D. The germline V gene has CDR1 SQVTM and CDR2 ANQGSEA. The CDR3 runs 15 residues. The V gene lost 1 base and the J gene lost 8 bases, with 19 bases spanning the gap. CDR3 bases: TGCAGCGTTGAAGCCCCCCCTCCACCATCGGTTACGCAGTATTTT. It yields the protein CSVEAPPPPSVTQYF.

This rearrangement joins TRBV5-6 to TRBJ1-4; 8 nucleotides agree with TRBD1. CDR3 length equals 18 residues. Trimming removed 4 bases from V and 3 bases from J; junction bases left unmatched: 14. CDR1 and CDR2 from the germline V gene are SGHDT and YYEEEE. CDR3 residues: CASSPKLPDREPNEKLFF. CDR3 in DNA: TGTGCCAGCAGCCCAAAGCTTCCGGACAGGGAACCTAATGAAAAACTGTTTTTT.

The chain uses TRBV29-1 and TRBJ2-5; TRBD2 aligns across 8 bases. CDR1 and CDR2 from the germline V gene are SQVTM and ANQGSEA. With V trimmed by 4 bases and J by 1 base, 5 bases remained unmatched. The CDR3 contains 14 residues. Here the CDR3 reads CSVGAGAFQETQYF. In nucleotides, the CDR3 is TGCAGCGTTGGAGCGGGAGCGTTCCAAGAGACCCAGTACTTC.

In DNA form, the CDR3 reads TGTGCCAGCAGTTTCCCTAGCGGATCCTACAATGAGCAGTTCTTC. Protein: CASSFPSGSYNEQFF. This chain joins TRBV28 and TRBJ2-1; TRBD2 aligns across 7 bases. The V gene's germline CDR1 is MDHEN and CDR2 SYDVKM. V lost 3 bases and J lost 1; bases outside the gene matches: 3. The CDR3 is made up of 15 amino acids.

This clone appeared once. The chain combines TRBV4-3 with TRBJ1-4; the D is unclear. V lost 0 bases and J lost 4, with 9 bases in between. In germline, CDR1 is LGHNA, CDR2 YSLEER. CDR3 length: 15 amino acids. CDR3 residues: CASSQEGRDNEKLFF. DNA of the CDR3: TGCGCCAGCAGCCAAGAGGGAAGGGATAATGAAAAACTGTTTTTT.

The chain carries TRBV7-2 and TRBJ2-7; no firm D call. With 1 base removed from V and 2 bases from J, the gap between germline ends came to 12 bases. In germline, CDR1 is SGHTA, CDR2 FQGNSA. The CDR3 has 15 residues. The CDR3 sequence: CASSLGLRWPYEQYF. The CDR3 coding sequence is TGTGCCAGCAGCTTAGGGTTACGGTGGCCCTACGAGCAGTACTTC.

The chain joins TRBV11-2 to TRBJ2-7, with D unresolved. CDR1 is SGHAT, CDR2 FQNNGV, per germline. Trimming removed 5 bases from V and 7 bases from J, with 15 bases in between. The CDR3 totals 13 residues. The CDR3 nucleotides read TGTGCCAGCAGCGCCCCGGGCGCCGGGGAGCAGTACTTC. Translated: CASSAPGAGEQYF.

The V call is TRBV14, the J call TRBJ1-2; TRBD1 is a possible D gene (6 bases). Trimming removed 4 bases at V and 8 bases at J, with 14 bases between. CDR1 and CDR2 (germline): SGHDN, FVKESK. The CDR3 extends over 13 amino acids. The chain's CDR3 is CASSLNRAGGYTF. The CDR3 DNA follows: TGTGCCAGCAGCCTGAACAGGGCAGGGGGCTACACCTTC.

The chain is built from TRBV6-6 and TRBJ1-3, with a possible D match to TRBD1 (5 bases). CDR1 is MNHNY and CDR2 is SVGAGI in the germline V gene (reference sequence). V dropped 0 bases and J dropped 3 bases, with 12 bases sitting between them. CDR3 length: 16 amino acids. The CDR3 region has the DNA TGTGCCAGCAGTTACTCGGGGGGATCTAGTGGAAACACCATATATTTT. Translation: CASSYSGGSSGNTIYF.

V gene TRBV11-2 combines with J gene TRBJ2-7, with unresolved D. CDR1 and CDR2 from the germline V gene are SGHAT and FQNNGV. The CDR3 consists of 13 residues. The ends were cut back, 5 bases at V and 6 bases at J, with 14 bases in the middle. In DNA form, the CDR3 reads TGTGCCAGCAGCCCATCGGTAAGGGTCGAGCAGTACTTC. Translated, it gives CASSPSVRVEQYF.